The clone carrying this T cell receptor (beta chain) has just a few counts. The entry originates in a study of blood T cell repertoires in COVID-19. Across the study: COVID-19 samples from acute and convalescent phases originated in the United States, Italy and Spain. PBMCs, B-cell-depleted T cells, or T cells provided the cDNA or gDNA that made up the material.

Original processing notes: The assay estimated nucleated cells by amplifying reference gene primers. Repertoires were generated with immunoSEQ multiplex PCR, while TCRdb's copy carries only in-frame clones and drops some. That table is the source of V, J and clone size, and D and trimming were worked out from the DNA. The sample shows roughly 85,000 clones, under 80% of them seen only once. In germline, CDR1 is KGHSH, CDR2 LQKENI. V was trimmed by 5 bases and J by 2 bases, leaving 10 bases between them. The CDR3 is 13 amino acids. The V and J genes are TRBV18 and TRBJ2-7, with D possibly matching TRBD1 (6 bases). This clonotype was obtained from a human donor in a cohort sampled during active COVID-19. The sample was peripheral blood. The CDR3 reads CASSNGQTYEQYF. The CDR3 DNA reads TGTGCCAGCTCAAACGGACAGACCTACGAGCAGTACTTC.